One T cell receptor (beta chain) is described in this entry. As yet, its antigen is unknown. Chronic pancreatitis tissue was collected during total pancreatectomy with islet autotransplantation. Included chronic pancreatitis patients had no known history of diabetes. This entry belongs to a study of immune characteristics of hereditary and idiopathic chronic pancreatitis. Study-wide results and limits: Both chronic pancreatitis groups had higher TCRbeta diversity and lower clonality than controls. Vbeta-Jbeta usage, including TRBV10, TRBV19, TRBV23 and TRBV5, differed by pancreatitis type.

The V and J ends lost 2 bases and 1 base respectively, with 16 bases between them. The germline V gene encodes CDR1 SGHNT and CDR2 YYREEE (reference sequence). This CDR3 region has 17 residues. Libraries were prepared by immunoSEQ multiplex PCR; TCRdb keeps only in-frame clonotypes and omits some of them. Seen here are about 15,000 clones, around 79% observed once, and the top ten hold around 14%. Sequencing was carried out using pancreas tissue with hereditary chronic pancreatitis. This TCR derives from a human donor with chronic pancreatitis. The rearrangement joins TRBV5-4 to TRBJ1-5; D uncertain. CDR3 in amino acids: CASSLGPPGGSNQPQHF. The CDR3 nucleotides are TGTGCCAGCAGCTTAGGCCCCCCGGGCGGCAGCAATCAGCCCCAGCATTTT.